This TCR beta chain derives from a study of blood T cell repertoires in COVID-19. On the study more broadly: Donors in the United States, Italy and Spain gave samples during acute or convalescent COVID-19.

The germline V gene encodes CDR1 SGDLS and CDR2 YYNGEE. The CDR3 sequence is 14 residues long. With V trimmed by 2 bases and J by 10 bases, 5 bases remained unmatched. The method was immunoSEQ multiplex PCR; TCRdb's version includes in-frame clones alone and lacks a portion of them. Of 200,000 to 250,000 clones listed, 80% to 85% were seen once; the top ten hold 2% to 2.5%. Specimen: peripheral blood. The sequence derives from a woman aged 55-70 years with acute or convalescent COVID-19. V is TRBV9 and J is TRBJ2-6; 8 bases fit TRBD1. CDR3 loop: CASSVGTGSNVLTF. In DNA, the CDR3 is TGTGCCAGCAGCGTTGGGACAGGCAGTAACGTCCTGACTTTC.